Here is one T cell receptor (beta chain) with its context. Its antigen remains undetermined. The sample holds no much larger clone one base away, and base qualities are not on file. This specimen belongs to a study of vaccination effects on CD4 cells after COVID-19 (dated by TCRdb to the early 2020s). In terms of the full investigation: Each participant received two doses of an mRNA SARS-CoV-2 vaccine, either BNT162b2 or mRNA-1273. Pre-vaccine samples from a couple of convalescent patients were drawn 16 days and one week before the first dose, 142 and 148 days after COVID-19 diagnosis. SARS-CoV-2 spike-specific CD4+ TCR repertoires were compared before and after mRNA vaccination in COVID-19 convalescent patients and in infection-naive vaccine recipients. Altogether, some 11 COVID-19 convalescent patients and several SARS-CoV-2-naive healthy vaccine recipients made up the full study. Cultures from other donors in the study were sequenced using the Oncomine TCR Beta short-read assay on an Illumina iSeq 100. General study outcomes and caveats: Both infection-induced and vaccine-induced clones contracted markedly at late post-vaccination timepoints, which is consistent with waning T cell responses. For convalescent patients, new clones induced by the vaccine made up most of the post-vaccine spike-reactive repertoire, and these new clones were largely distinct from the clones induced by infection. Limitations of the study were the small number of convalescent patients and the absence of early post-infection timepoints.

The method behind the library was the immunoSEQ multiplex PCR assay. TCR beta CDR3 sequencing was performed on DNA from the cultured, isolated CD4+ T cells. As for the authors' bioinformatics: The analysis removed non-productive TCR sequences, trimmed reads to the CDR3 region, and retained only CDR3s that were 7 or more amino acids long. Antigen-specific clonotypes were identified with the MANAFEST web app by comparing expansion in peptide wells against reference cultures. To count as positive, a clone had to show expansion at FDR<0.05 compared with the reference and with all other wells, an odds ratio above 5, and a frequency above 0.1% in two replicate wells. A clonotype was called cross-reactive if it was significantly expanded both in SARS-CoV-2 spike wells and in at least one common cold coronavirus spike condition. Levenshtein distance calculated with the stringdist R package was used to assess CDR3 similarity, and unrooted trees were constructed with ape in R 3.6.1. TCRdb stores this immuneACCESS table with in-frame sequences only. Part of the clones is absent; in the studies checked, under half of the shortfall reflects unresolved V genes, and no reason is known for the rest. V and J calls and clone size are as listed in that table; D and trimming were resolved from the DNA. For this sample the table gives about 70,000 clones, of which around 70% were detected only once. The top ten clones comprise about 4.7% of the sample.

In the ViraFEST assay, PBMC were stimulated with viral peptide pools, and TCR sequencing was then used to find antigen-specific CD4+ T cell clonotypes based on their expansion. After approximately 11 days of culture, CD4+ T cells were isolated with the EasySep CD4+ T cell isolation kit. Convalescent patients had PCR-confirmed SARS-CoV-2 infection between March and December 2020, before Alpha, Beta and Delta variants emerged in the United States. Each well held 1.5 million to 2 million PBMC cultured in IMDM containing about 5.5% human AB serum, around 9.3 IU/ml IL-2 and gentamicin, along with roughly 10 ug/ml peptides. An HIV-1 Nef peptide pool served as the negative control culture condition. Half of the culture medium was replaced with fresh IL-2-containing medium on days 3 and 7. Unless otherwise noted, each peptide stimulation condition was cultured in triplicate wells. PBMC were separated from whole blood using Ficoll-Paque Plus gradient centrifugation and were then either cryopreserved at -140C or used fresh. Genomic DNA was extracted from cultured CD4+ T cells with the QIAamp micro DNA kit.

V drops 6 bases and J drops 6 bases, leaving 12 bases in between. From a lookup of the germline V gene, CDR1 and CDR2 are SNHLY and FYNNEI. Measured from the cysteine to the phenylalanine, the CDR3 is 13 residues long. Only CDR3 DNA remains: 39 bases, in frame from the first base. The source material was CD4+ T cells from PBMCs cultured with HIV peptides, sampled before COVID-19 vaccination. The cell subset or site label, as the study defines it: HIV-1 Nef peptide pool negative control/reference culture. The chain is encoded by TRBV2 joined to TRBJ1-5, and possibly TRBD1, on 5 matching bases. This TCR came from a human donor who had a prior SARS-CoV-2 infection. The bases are TGTGCCAGCAGCTTCGACAGTGGTCAGCCCCAGCATTTT. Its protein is CASSFDSGQPQHF.